This T cell receptor beta chain stems from a study of PD-L1 blockade in urothelial cancer. Overall study context: Once treatment had started, blood was analyzed at 3 weeks (second dose) and again at 6 weeks.

Generated by immunoSEQ multiplex PCR, the TCRdb table keeps only in-frame clones and is missing some. This sample carries 45,000 to 55,000 clones, 79% of them seen once, and the ten largest clones take roughly a tenth. The time point was: pretreatment peripheral blood. The germline V gene encodes CDR1 SGDLS and CDR2 YYNGEE. With 0 bases clipped from V and 6 bases from J, the junction kept 6 bases outside the gene matches. The CDR3 runs 16 residues. This receptor was obtained from a man aged 65 to 79 with urothelial cancer. The sample was PBMCs, taken around atezolizumab (anti-PD-L1) treatment. The chain employs TRBV9 and TRBJ1-4, with 9 bases aligning to TRBD1. Written as DNA, the CDR3 is TGTGCCAGCAGCGTAGGCCCGACAGGGGGTTATGAAAAACTGTTTTTT. Translation: CASSVGPTGGYEKLFF.